The 27 T cell receptor beta chains below were found in one sample sequenced in a study of graft-versus-host responses after intestinal transplantation. The data were produced by immunoSEQ multiplex PCR, yet TCRdb's version contains in-frame clones alone and is incomplete. In the table there are tens of thousands of clones, about 90% of which are singletons. These receptors lack a known antigen. The sequencing here drew on unstimulated CD4+ T cells sorted from spleen or lymph node cells, taken before transplant. These receptors came from a human donor who was the organ donor for an intestinal transplant.

V usage is TRBV14 and J usage is TRBJ2-3; D might be TRBD2 (5 bases). Per germline, CDR1 SGHDN and CDR2 FVKESK. The CDR3 has 15 residues. The V end was cut by 5 bases, the J end by 0 bases, with 12 bases between. The CDR3 DNA follows: TGTGCCAGCAGCTCTAATAGCGTGAGCACAGATACGCAGTATTTT. Its protein product is CASSSNSVSTDTQYF.

The chain carries TRBV5-4 and TRBJ2-3; D remains ambiguous. The CDR3 is 13 amino acids. Germline CDR1 SGHNT, CDR2 YYREEE (reference sequence). The V gene lost 0 bases and the J gene lost 6 bases, with 8 bases spanning the gap. The CDR3: CASSLALRDTQYF. As DNA, the CDR3 is TGTGCCAGCAGCTTGGCCCTCCGGGATACGCAGTATTTT.

The V gene is TRBV10-3, the J gene TRBJ2-7; TRBD2 is a possible D gene (6 bases). Germline V gene lookup returns CDR1 ENHRY and CDR2 SYGVKD. This CDR3 contains 15 residues. Trimming cost V 3 bases and J 0 bases, with 12 bases left between them. The CDR3 sequence is CAISDRDGSSYEQYF. Here the CDR3 DNA reads TGTGCCATCAGTGACCGAGACGGGAGCTCCTACGAGCAGTACTTC.

This clone has only one observation. The V call is TRBV30, the J call TRBJ2-3; TRBD2 matches at 12 bases. V trimming: 0 bases; J trimming: 4 bases; junction bases outside the gene matches: 11. Germline CDR1 GTSNPN, CDR2 SVGIG (reference sequence). CDR3 length: 18 residues. The DNA of the CDR3 is TGTGCCTGGAGTGTTCCTAGCGGGAGGGCGTATTGGGCAGATACGCAGTATTTT. This sequence encodes CAWSVPSGRAYWADTQYF.

V usage is TRBV5-1 and J usage is TRBJ2-1, with TRBD2 matching over 11 bases. Per germline, CDR1 SGHRS and CDR2 YFSETQ. The length of the CDR3 is 19 residues. Trimming removed 4 bases from V and 3 bases from J; junction bases left unmatched: 15. The CDR3 reads CASSPKLAGEVSVYNEQFF. The DNA for the CDR3 is TGCGCCAGCAGCCCCAAACTAGCGGGAGAAGTTTCGGTCTACAATGAGCAGTTCTTC.

This rearrangement joins TRBV19 to TRBJ1-5, with D possibly being TRBD1 (6 bases). The CDR3 loop spans 15 amino acids. Germline loops: CDR1 LNHDA, CDR2 SQIVND (reference sequence). V was trimmed by 5 bases and J by 0 bases, leaving 11 bases between them. CDR3 DNA sequence: TGTGCCAGTAGTGTTCGGACAGTTAGCAATCAGCCCCAGCATTTT. As protein: CASSVRTVSNQPQHF.

The genes are TRBV7-9 and TRBJ1-4; weak D call: TRBD1 (6 bases). This CDR3 has 16 amino acids. With 6 bases removed from V and 8 bases from J, the gap between germline ends came to 22 bases. From germline, CDR1 is SEHNR and CDR2 FQNEAQ (reference sequence). In nucleotides, the CDR3 is TGTGCCAGCAGTCCGAGACAGGCCGCCTCCCGGGAAAAACTGTTTTTT. It translates to CASSPRQAASREKLFF.

The CDR3 reads CAWSVRTYEKLFF. The CDR3 DNA reads as TGTGCCTGGAGTGTACGGACATATGAAAAACTGTTTTTT. J is TRBJ1-4 and V is TRBV30; D may be TRBD1 (5 bases). CDR3 length: 13 residues. Germline-derived CDR1 and CDR2 are GTSNPN and SVGIG (reference sequence). V was shortened by 0 bases and J by 6 bases, with 8 bases between the two germline ends.

The chain couples TRBV14 to TRBJ1-1; 8 nucleotides line up with TRBD1. The CDR3 runs to 20 residues. Germline V gene sequence: CDR1 SGHDN, CDR2 FVKESK. The J segment lost 4 bases and the V segment lost 0 bases, leaving 19 bases of the junction unmatched. CDR3 sequence reads: CASSQDARGRINEKSTEAFF. The CDR3 coding sequence is TGTGCCAGCAGCCAAGATGCCAGGGGGCGTATCAATGAGAAAAGCACTGAAGCTTTCTTT.

The chain is built from TRBV29-1 and TRBJ2-7; tentatively, D is TRBD2 (5 bases). In germline, CDR1 is SQVTM, CDR2 ANQGSEA. Trimming left V 4 bases short and J 0 bases short, with 13 bases between. This CDR3 has 14 residues. The CDR3 coding sequence is TGCAGCGTTGTGTTGAGGGCAGTCTCCTACGAGCAGTACTTC. This encodes CSVVLRAVSYEQYF.

The V call is TRBV4-1, the J call TRBJ2-1, with TRBD1 identical over 9 bases. V shed 1 base, J shed 7 bases, and the junction held 11 bases outside the gene matches. The CDR3 loop spans 17 amino acids. The germline V gene encodes CDR1 MGHRA and CDR2 YSYEKL. The CDR3 nucleotides read TGCGCCAGCAGCCAAGGTCAGGCACAGGGGGCAGGGAATGAGCAGTTCTTC. Its protein product is CASSQGQAQGAGNEQFF.

The rearrangement uses TRBV6-6 and TRBJ2-1; D uncertain. The V end lost 8 bases, the J end lost 0 bases, and 14 bases lay between the germline ends. Per the germline V gene, CDR1 is MNHNY and CDR2 is SVGAGI (reference sequence). The CDR3 length is 15 residues. CDR3 coding DNA: TGTGCCAGCTCCTTTAGAGGTAGCTCCTACAATGAGCAGTTCTTC. This codes for CASSFRGSSYNEQFF.

The chain links TRBV6-1 to TRBJ2-7, with 12 nucleotides matching TRBD1. The CDR3 extends over 14 amino acids. With V trimmed by 5 bases and J by 5 bases, 4 bases remained unmatched. Germline V gene lookup returns CDR1 MNHNS and CDR2 SASEGT. The CDR3 loop is CASSYGTGGDEQYF. The CDR3 region has the DNA TGTGCCAGCAGTTATGGGACAGGGGGCGACGAGCAGTACTTC.

The rearrangement joins TRBV9 to TRBJ2-3, with 12 bases aligning to TRBD2. The V gene end was trimmed by 3 bases and the J gene end by 1 base; junction bases not matched to a gene: 9. CDR1 is SGDLS, CDR2 YYNGEE, per germline. This CDR3 spans 18 amino acids. The CDR3 loop is CASSAGTSGWVGTDTQYF. DNA of the CDR3: TGTGCCAGCAGCGCCGGGACTAGCGGGTGGGTGGGCACAGATACGCAGTATTTT.

The chain's CDR3 is CAREVPGIGYTF. The CDR3 DNA reads as TGTGCCAGGGAGGTGCCCGGGATTGGCTACACCTTC. The chain has TRBV28 and TRBJ1-2, with D unresolved. Trimming stripped 9 bases from V and 7 bases from J, with 15 bases between. The CDR3 is 12 residues long. Germline-derived CDR1 and CDR2 are MDHEN and SYDVKM.

This clone was seen only once. The chain joins TRBV7-9 to TRBJ2-7; 14 nucleotides align to TRBD2. Trimming at V came to 1 base and at J to 0 bases, leaving 2 bases not matched to a gene. CDR3 length equals 17 residues. From germline, CDR1 is SEHNR and CDR2 FQNEAQ (reference sequence). As DNA, the CDR3 is TGTGCCAGCAGCTTAGGACTAGCGGGAGGGCACTCCTACGAGCAGTACTTC. This gives the protein CASSLGLAGGHSYEQYF.

The V call is TRBV5-3, the J call TRBJ1-2; a weak D match, TRBD1 (6 bases). TRBV5-3 is filed as an ORF, its function uncertain. The CDR3 has 18 residues. The germline V and J ends were trimmed by 6 bases and 4 bases, with 28 bases remaining between them. The CDR3 loop reads CARTAWVGGGSLLYGYTF. The CDR3 DNA reads as TGTGCCAGAACGGCCTGGGTGGGAGGGGGATCGCTACTCTATGGCTACACCTTC.

The V and J genes are TRBV6-6 and TRBJ2-3; possibly TRBD2 for D (6 bases). Germline lookup yields CDR1 MNHNY and CDR2 SVGAGI (reference sequence). V was cut by 8 bases and J by 2 bases, with 17 bases left in between. The CDR3 contains 15 residues. The CDR3 region has the DNA TGTGCCAGCCGGGGGAGGTCTCTCCCCACAGATACGCAGTATTTT. It yields the protein CASRGRSLPTDTQYF.

This chain links TRBV18 with TRBJ2-1; no clear D. V was shortened by 6 bases and J by 3 bases, with 21 bases between the two germline ends. The CDR3 covers 17 residues. Germline V gene data show CDR1 as KGHSH and CDR2 as LQKENI. The CDR3 sequence: CASSSMLESLVYNEQFF. As DNA, the CDR3 is TGTGCCAGCTCGTCGATGTTGGAGTCTCTCGTCTACAATGAGCAGTTCTTC. The variable domain in full, with the rest retrieved from reference TRBV18 and TRBJ2-1, is NAGVMQNPRHLVRRRGQEARLRCSPMKGHSHVYWYRQLPEEGLKFMVYLQKENIIDESGMPKERFSAEFPKEGPSILRIQQVVRGDSAAYFCASSSMLESLVYNEQFFGPGTRLTVL.

The rearrangement joins TRBV27 to TRBJ1-4; no clear D. Germline V gene sequence: CDR1 MNHEY, CDR2 SMNVEV (reference sequence). This CDR3 has 15 amino acids. V was trimmed by 3 bases and J by 2 bases, leaving 10 bases between them. The CDR3 reads CASSLRPLTNEKLFF. The CDR3 DNA is TGTGCCAGCAGTTTGAGGCCCCTCACTAATGAAAAACTGTTTTTT.

The chain has TRBV6-6 and TRBJ1-5; D gene unclear. CDR3 length equals 13 residues. V was cut by 6 bases and J by 5 bases, with 11 bases left in between. Germline-derived CDR1 and CDR2 are MNHNY and SVGAGI (reference sequence). DNA for the CDR3: TGTGCCAGCAGCAACACACCGCATCAGCCCCAGCATTTT. Protein product: CASSNTPHQPQHF.

With respect to this clone: Within the sample, other DNA sequences also encode this same CDR3. CDR3 nucleotide sequence: TGTGCCAGCAACCGGGACAGGGGCACCGGGGAGCTGTTTTTT. Translated: CASNRDRGTGELFF. The chain joins TRBV6-5 to TRBJ2-2, with 10 bases matching TRBD1. This CDR3 region has 14 residues. The V segment lost 7 bases and the J segment 4 bases; nucleotides outside the gene matches: 3. Germline V gives CDR1 MNHEY, CDR2 SVGAGI.

The chain couples TRBV19 to TRBJ2-1; 8 nucleotides agree with TRBD1. V dropped 4 bases and J dropped 6; count of bases not matched to a gene: 8. This CDR3 has 15 residues. Germline CDR1 LNHDA, CDR2 SQIVND (reference sequence). The CDR3 loop reads CASSTGGLGGNEQFF. CDR3 bases: TGTGCCAGTAGTACAGGGGGCCTTGGGGGCAATGAGCAGTTCTTC.

This CDR3 is CATSRVSETQYF. DNA for the CDR3: TGTGCCACCAGCAGAGTTAGCGAGACCCAGTACTTC. J is TRBJ2-5 and V is TRBV15, with D hard to call. This CDR3 spans 12 amino acids. Germline values: CDR1 LNHNV, CDR2 YYDKDF (reference sequence). The V end was cut by 1 base, the J end by 5 bases, with 5 bases between.

The chain uses TRBV4-1 and TRBJ2-2, with D uncertain. V lost 1 base and J 2 bases, leaving 17 bases between the germline ends. The CDR3 extends over 18 amino acids. Germline V gene lookup returns CDR1 MGHRA and CDR2 YSYEKL. The CDR3 spells CASSQVRAPRANTGELFF. CDR3 bases: TGCGCCAGCAGCCAAGTAAGAGCCCCGCGAGCAAACACCGGGGAGCTGTTTTTT.

This chain uses TRBV28 with TRBJ2-7; 8 nucleotides align to TRBD2. This CDR3 comprises 17 residues. V shed 6 bases, J shed 2 bases, and the junction held 15 bases outside the gene matches. CDR1 is MDHEN and CDR2 is SYDVKM in the germline V gene. CDR3 nucleotides: TGTGCCAGCAGCTCCCGATCCTTAGCGGGACGAACCTACGAGCAGTACTTC. Amino acids: CASSSRSLAGRTYEQYF.

The chain uses TRBV7-2 and TRBJ2-1; TRBD2 agrees at 8 bases. The J segment lost 5 bases and the V segment lost 5 bases, leaving 11 bases of the junction unmatched. CDR1 and CDR2 (germline): SGHTA, FQGNSA. The CDR3 sequence is 16 residues long. CDR3 DNA: TGTGCCAGCAGCCCGTCCGGGACTAGAAGTAACAATGAGCAGTTCTTC. Translated, it gives CASSPSGTRSNNEQFF.